The 4 T cell receptor beta chains below come from one sample, sequenced in a study of radiation and T cells in renal cell carcinoma. Repertoires were generated with immunoSEQ multiplex PCR, while TCRdb's copy carries only in-frame clones and drops some. This sample has roughly 170,000 clones, with about 87% found just once. Time point denoted: blood 4 weeks post-SBRT, at nephrectomy. Treatment meaning: 15 Gy SBRT to primary tumor, nephrectomy 4 weeks later. The sequenced sample was blood, obtained from a patient whose treatment included radiotherapy and nephrectomy. The receptors were gathered from a woman between 45 and 60 years old with renal cell carcinoma.

The chain employs TRBV9 and TRBJ1-5; possibly TRBD1 for D (5 bases). The CDR3 has 15 residues. Germline values: CDR1 SGDLS, CDR2 YYNGEE. Trimming took 4 bases from V and 0 from J, leaving 11 bases between them. The CDR3 sequence is CASSPQGSSNQPQHF. CDR3 DNA sequence: TGTGCCAGCAGCCCTCAGGGATCTAGCAATCAGCCCCAGCATTTT.

The chain carries TRBV4-2 and TRBJ1-2, with D hard to call. CDR1 and CDR2 (germline): LGHNA, YNFKEQ. V lost 0 bases and J lost 2, with 10 bases in between. The CDR3 is 15 amino acids. The CDR3 region is CASSQESVANYGYTF. CDR3 DNA: TGTGCCAGCAGCCAAGAAAGTGTGGCCAACTATGGCTACACCTTC.

The rearrangement joins TRBV19 to TRBJ1-1; D is unclear. Trimming removed 4 bases at V and 2 bases at J, with 17 bases between. The CDR3 covers 16 residues. Looked up from germline, CDR1 is LNHDA and CDR2 is SQIVND (reference sequence). The CDR3 DNA is TGTGCCAGTAGTACTCTCTCGGGGTTAATCAACACTGAAGCTTTCTTT. It codes for CASSTLSGLINTEAFF.

The chain uses TRBV14 and TRBJ1-6; D not resolved. V lost 4 bases and J lost 0, with 4 bases in between. Germline CDR1 is SGHDN and CDR2 is FVKESK. The CDR3 is 14 residues long. The CDR3 nucleotides are TGTGCCAGCAGCCGGGGCTCCTATAATTCACCCCTCCACTTT. Amino acids: CASSRGSYNSPLHF.